Listed below are T cell receptor beta chains from one sample, sequenced in a study of glioma-infiltrating T cells after dendritic cell vaccination. Sequencing was performed with immunoSEQ multiplex PCR; in TCRdb, only in-frame clones are kept and a portion is missing. Counted here are some 90,000 clones, 75% to 90% occurring once; the ten biggest clones make up over 2%. This sample comprised blood, obtained after dendritic cell vaccination. These receptors were taken from a human donor with glioblastoma. CDR3s include the opening cysteine and the closing phenylalanine or tryptophan. Fields, in order: clone size, D gene, CDR3 length, V gene, J gene, CDR3 DNA, CDR3 protein. The D gene is left open where the match is weak. The size of a clone is reported for some rows only, either as once, few or many, or as a class for expanded clones.

once	TRBD1	17	TRBV5-1	TRBJ2-7	TGCGCCAGCAGCTTGGGGGGTCAGGGGGCGAGTTCCTACGAGCAGTACTTC	CASSLGGQGASSYEQYF
.	.	17	TRBV9	TRBJ1-1	TGTGCCAGCAGCGTAGGGCCCCCGGACATCCGGAACACTGAAGCTTTCTTT	CASSVGPPDIRNTEAFF
.	.	18	TRBV6-4	TRBJ2-2	TGTGCCAGCAGTGACACCCCGGGTCTGACGACGGACACCGGGGAGCTGTTTTTT	CASSDTPGLTTDTGELFF
.	.	13	TRBV18	TRBJ2-5	TGTGCCAGCTCACCACCAAGCGGGGAGACCCAGTACTTC	CASSPPSGETQYF
.	TRBD2	15	TRBV5-4	TRBJ2-1	TGTGCCAGCAGCGTCAATAGCGGGACCTACAATGAGCAGTTCTTC	CASSVNSGTYNEQFF
once	.	13	TRBV6-6	TRBJ2-5	TGTGCCAGCAGTTTAACAGTGAGAGAGACCCAGTACTTC	CASSLTVRETQYF
.	.	12	TRBV6-5	TRBJ2-1	TGTGCCAGTTTCGGCAGGGCCGCTGAGCAGTTCTTC	CASFGRAAEQFF
.	TRBD1	17	TRBV10-1	TRBJ1-2	TGCGCCAGCAGCGCCGATCGACCGGGACAGGGGACGGGGGGCTACACCTTC	CASSADRPGQGTGGYTF
.	.	14	TRBV6-1	TRBJ2-6	TGTGCCAGCAGTGACAACTCTGGGGCCAACGTCCTGACTTTC	CASSDNSGANVLTF
.	.	15	TRBV15	TRBJ2-5	TGTGCCACCAGCAGAGTAGCAGAAACAGGGGAGACCCAGTACTTC	CATSRVAETGETQYF